This T cell receptor (beta chain) was sequenced in a study of vaccination and CD4 T cells after COVID-19. Background on the study: Recovered patients in the cohort numbered six men and four women, two of them Hispanic. After vaccination, three convalescent patients were sampled at day 14 and at days 161 to 241. Blood was drawn a median around 74 days post second dose, range 14 to 241. Study conclusions and caveats: Among convalescent patients, a median 86.3% of reactive clones emerged only after vaccination.

Of note for this clonotype: What it binds is not known.

The V segment lost 6 bases and the J segment 4 bases; nucleotides outside the gene matches: 6. The CDR3 spans 15 residues. Germline V gives CDR1 MNHNS, CDR2 SASEGT. TCRdb fed the PCR reads into MiXCR, producing one record per CDR3 protein. Here the sample spans some 33,000 distinct CDR3 sequences, more than 35% being singletons. The time point was: late sampling 161 to 241 days after vaccination in a few convalescent patients. The sample in question was CD4+ T cells from blood, obtained about 7 months after SARS-CoV-2 vaccination. The V and J genes are TRBV6-1 and TRBJ2-1, with 10 positions matching TRBD2. This TCR was recovered from a human donor who had recovered from COVID-19. The CDR3 spells CASSPGTSDYNEQFF. In DNA form, the CDR3 reads TGTGCCAGCAGCCCCGGGACTAGCGATTACAATGAGCAGTTCTTC.